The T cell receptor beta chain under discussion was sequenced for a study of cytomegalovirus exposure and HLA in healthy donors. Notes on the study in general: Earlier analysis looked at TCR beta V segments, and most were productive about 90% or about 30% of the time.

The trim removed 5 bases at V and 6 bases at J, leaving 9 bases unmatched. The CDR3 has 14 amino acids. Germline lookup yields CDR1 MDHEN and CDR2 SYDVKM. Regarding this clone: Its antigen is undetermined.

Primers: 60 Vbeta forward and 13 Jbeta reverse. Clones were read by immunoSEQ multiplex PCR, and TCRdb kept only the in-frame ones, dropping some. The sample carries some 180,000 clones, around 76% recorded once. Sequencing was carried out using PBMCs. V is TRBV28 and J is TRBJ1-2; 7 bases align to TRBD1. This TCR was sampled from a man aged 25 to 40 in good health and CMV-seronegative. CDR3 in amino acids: CASSPGGTVDGYTF. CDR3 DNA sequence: TGTGCCAGCAGTCCGGGGGGGACAGTAGATGGCTACACCTTC.